This TCR beta chain came from a study of blood T cell repertoires in COVID-19. The overall study: From the United States, Italy and Spain came samples of acute and convalescent COVID-19.

V lost 3 bases to trimming and J lost 1 base, with 16 bases between them. Germline CDR1 is SNHLY and CDR2 is FYNNEI. The CDR3 spans 17 residues. In the source study's methods: Estimates of nucleated cell counts were drawn from the amplification of reference gene primers. Method: immunoSEQ multiplex PCR; TCRdb's copy keeps in-frame clones and lacks some. V, J and clone size derive from that table, while D and trimming were established from the DNA sequence. The sample lists 300,000 or so clones; roughly 90% were seen once. The chain links TRBV2 to TRBJ1-5; D might be TRBD1 (6 bases). The sequence came from a man younger than 35 who had recovered from COVID-19. The specimen sequenced was peripheral blood. This CDR3 is CASSEGRGGRSNQPQHF. The CDR3 DNA reads as TGTGCCAGCAGTGAGGGGAGGGGGGGCAGAAGCAATCAGCCCCAGCATTTT.